These 23 T cell receptor beta chains share one sample of origin, sequenced in a study of blood T cells in healthy people across ages. A second PCR, run for about 7 to 11 cycles, used a sample-barcoded 5' primer plus a J-beta primer mix. TCRdb recomputed calls from the 5' RACE reads with MiXCR, one row per CDR3 protein. The sample shows around 1.7 million distinct CDR3 sequences, roughly 30% of them seen only once. Material for sequencing was blood. These receptors originate from a woman aged 25 to 39 in good health.

The chain recombines TRBV20-1 with TRBJ1-5, with D possibly matching TRBD1 (5 bases). Trimming removed 1 base from V and 7 bases from J, with 17 bases in between. This CDR3 region has 15 residues. CDR1 and CDR2 (germline): DFQATT, SNEGSKA (reference sequence). The chain's CDR3 is CSARGPGEVEQPQHF. For the CDR3, the DNA is TGCAGTGCTAGAGGCCCGGGGGAGGTGGAGCAGCCCCAGCATTTT.

The chain couples TRBV24-1 to TRBJ2-1; D not resolved. CDR1 is KGHDR, CDR2 SFDVKD, per germline. CDR3 length: 17 amino acids. V lost 3 bases, J lost 8 bases, and 22 bases lay in between. The CDR3 spells CATSDSNGGSLGHEQFF. The CDR3 DNA sequence: TGTGCCACCAGTGATAGCAACGGTGGGTCATTAGGCCATGAGCAGTTCTTC.

This clonotype appeared many times. V usage is TRBV9 and J usage is TRBJ2-7; 9 positions agree with TRBD2. Germline V gene lookup returns CDR1 SGDLS and CDR2 YYNGEE. The ends lost 4 bases at V and 6 bases at J; junction bases unmatched: 8. This CDR3 spans 14 amino acids. CDR3 nucleotides: TGTGCCAGCAGCCGGGGCGGGAGGGCCACCGAGCAGTACTTC. This encodes CASSRGGRATEQYF.

The chain uses TRBV29-1 and TRBJ2-1; D possibly corresponds to TRBD1 (5 bases). The V gene lost 3 bases and the J gene lost 0 bases, with 9 bases spanning the gap. The CDR3 runs to 14 residues. CDR1 and CDR2 from the germline V gene are SQVTM and ANQGSEA. The CDR3 region has the DNA TGCAGCGTTGATCGTGACAGCTCCTACAATGAGCAGTTCTTC. It yields the protein CSVDRDSSYNEQFF.

This clonotype was picked up many times. The rearrangement joins TRBV4-3 to TRBJ2-1; TRBD1 might be the D (6 bases). V was clipped by 1 base and J by 8 bases, with 9 bases between them. CDR1 is LGHNA, CDR2 YSLEER, per germline. The CDR3 is made up of 13 amino acids. The CDR3 reads CASSQGGRHEQFF. The CDR3 bases are TGCGCCAGCAGCCAAGGGGGGCGGCATGAGCAGTTCTTC.

This clonotype was seen ten or more times. The chain links TRBV10-3 to TRBJ2-5; TRBD2 might be the D (5 bases). The CDR3 has 13 residues. V lost 5 bases to trimming and J lost 0 bases, with 7 bases between them. CDR1 is ENHRY and CDR2 is SYGVKD in the germline V gene. The CDR3 region is CAISRENQETQYF. CDR3 coding DNA: TGTGCCATCAGTAGGGAGAACCAAGAGACCCAGTACTTC.

This rearrangement joins TRBV6-2 or TRBV6-3 to TRBJ2-1; 8 positions agree with TRBD2. Looked up from germline, CDR1 is MNHEY and CDR2 is SVGEGT. The CDR3 is made up of 17 amino acids. V shed 7 bases and J 0 bases; nucleotides not matched to a gene: 11. The CDR3 nucleotides are TGTGCCAGCATGGGGATTAGCGGGAAGAGCTCCTACAATGAGCAGTTCTTC. Residues: CASMGISGKSSYNEQFF.

Only a few counts were recorded for this clonotype. This chain connects TRBV4-1 to TRBJ2-1; 10 bases fit TRBD2. The CDR3 totals 16 residues. The germline CDR1 and CDR2 sequences are MGHRA and YSYEKL. V lost 4 bases, J lost 4 bases, and 7 bases stayed unmatched. The CDR3 nucleotides are TGCGCCAGCAGCCCAGGAGGACTAGCGGATTACAATGAGCAGTTCTTC. It translates to CASSPGGLADYNEQFF.

This clonotype was counted a few times. The genes are TRBV7-9 and TRBJ1-2; maybe TRBD1 (6 bases). Germline lookup yields CDR1 SEHNR and CDR2 FQNEAQ (reference sequence). Deletions cut 10 bases from V and 8 bases from J, with 20 bases between. The CDR3 covers 13 residues. DNA for the CDR3: TGTGCCATCAGACCAGGGGAGGTCTACGGCTACACCTTC. Translating gives CAIRPGEVYGYTF.

In this sample, this clonotype turned up a few times. This CDR3 reads CASTPRGLRNSPLHF. The DNA for the CDR3 is TGTGCCAGCACCCCCCGGGGATTGAGGAATTCACCCCTCCACTTT. V gene TRBV12-3 or TRBV12-4 combines with J gene TRBJ1-6; D not resolved. This CDR3 region has 15 residues. The germline V and J ends were trimmed by 7 bases and 7 bases, with 17 bases remaining between them.

This rearrangement joins TRBV28 to TRBJ1-1; D uncertain. Germline V gene sequence: CDR1 MDHEN, CDR2 SYDVKM. This CDR3 is built from 14 residues. The germline V and J ends were trimmed by 2 bases and 8 bases, with 15 bases remaining between them. CDR3 in amino acids: CASSLGNPIEEAFF. In nucleotides, the CDR3 is TGTGCCAGCAGTTTAGGGAACCCTATCGAGGAAGCTTTCTTT. The full variable domain, completed using reference TRBV28 and TRBJ1-1, is DVKVTQSSRYLVKRTGEKVFLECVQDMDHENMFWYRQDPGLGLRLIYFSYDVKMKEKGDIPEGYSVSREKKERFSLILESASTNQTSMYLCASSLGNPIEEAFFGQGTRLTVV.

This clonotype was found a few times. The rearrangement uses TRBV7-2 and TRBJ2-7, with D perhaps TRBD2 (5 bases). This CDR3 is 14 amino acids long. CDR1 SGHTA and CDR2 FQGNSA come from the germline V gene. V was clipped by 1 base and J by 5 bases, with 12 bases between them. In DNA form, the CDR3 reads TGTGCCAGCAGCTTAGGAGAGGGCAGCGACGAGCAGTACTTC. Encoded protein: CASSLGEGSDEQYF.

This clonotype has only a few counts. V and J are TRBV11-2 and TRBJ2-4, with D maybe TRBD2 (6 bases). Trimming left V 1 base short and J 13 bases short, with 17 bases between. The CDR3 totals 14 residues. Per the germline V gene, CDR1 is SGHAT and CDR2 is FQNNGV. CDR3 in amino acids: CASSLAGLGKEQYF. For the CDR3, the DNA is TGTGCCAGCAGCTTAGCGGGACTCGGCAAGGAGCAGTACTTC.

Concerning this clonotype itself: A read error may produce the germline difference seen at one junction end. The chain combines TRBV9 with TRBJ2-3; possible D gene TRBD2, 6 bases. Germline assignment: CDR1 SGDLS and CDR2 YYNGEE. This CDR3 is built from 14 residues. CDR3 DNA sequence: TGTTCCAGCTCACGGGGCGGGGTCACAGATACGCAGTATTTT. Translated: CSSSRGGVTDTQYF.

This clonotype was picked up a small number of times. V usage is TRBV4-2 and J usage is TRBJ2-4, with 8 bases that match TRBD1. The V and J ends lost 1 base and 0 bases, in that order; junction bases with no gene match: 11. CDR3 size: 19 residues. Germline values: CDR1 LGHNA, CDR2 YNFKEQ. The CDR3 region has the DNA TGTGCCAGCAGCCAAGGGAGGAGGGGCCAGGGGGCAGCCAAAAACATTCAGTACTTC. Amino acids: CASSQGRRGQGAAKNIQYF.

This clonotype was detected a few times. J is TRBJ2-1 and V is TRBV20-1; perhaps TRBD1 as D (6 bases). V lost 2 bases and J lost 3, with 17 bases in between. CDR1 DFQATT and CDR2 SNEGSKA come from the germline V gene (reference sequence). The CDR3 spans 16 residues. CDR3 sequence reads: CSARSRAGENYNEQFF. The CDR3 DNA is TGCAGTGCTAGATCAAGGGCAGGGGAAAACTACAATGAGCAGTTCTTC.

The CDR3 here is CSAALSSYEQYF. The CDR3 region has the DNA TGCAGTGCTGCCCTGAGCTCCTACGAGCAGTACTTC. The rearrangement links TRBV20-1 to TRBJ2-7, with D uncertain. The CDR3 spans 12 residues. Trimming removed 5 bases from V and 0 bases from J, with 8 bases in between. CDR1 is DFQATT, CDR2 SNEGSKA, per germline (reference sequence).

The chain uses TRBV30 and TRBJ2-1; 12 bases fit TRBD1. Unmatched junction bases numbered 6, after V lost 4 bases and J lost 5 bases. The CDR3 runs 15 residues. Per germline, CDR1 GTSNPN and CDR2 SVGIG (reference sequence). This chain's CDR3 is CAWNPGTGGNNEQFF. In DNA form, the CDR3 reads TGTGCCTGGAACCCCGGGACAGGGGGCAACAATGAGCAGTTCTTC.

The chain carries TRBV20-1 and TRBJ2-1, with a tentative D call TRBD2 (6 bases). The CDR3 contains 12 residues. V dropped 4 bases and J dropped 6 bases, with 10 bases sitting between them. Germline loops: CDR1 DFQATT, CDR2 SNEGSKA (reference sequence). CDR3 nucleotides: TGCAGTGCTATAGCGGTTACCAATGAGCAGTTCTTC. Its translation: CSAIAVTNEQFF.

This clonotype was found a few times. The chain recombines TRBV24-1 with TRBJ2-5, with TRBD2 as a possible D gene (5 bases). Germline CDR1 is KGHDR and CDR2 is SFDVKD. This CDR3 contains 15 residues. V was pared by 5 bases and J by 2 bases, with 14 bases between. Here the CDR3 DNA reads TGTGCCACCAGTGGGTCGGGGATCTCACAAGAGACCCAGTACTTC. It codes for CATSGSGISQETQYF.

This clonotype was observed a handful of times. This chain joins TRBV5-6 and TRBJ2-5, with 8 bases lining up with TRBD2. The CDR3 runs to 16 residues. V lost 7 bases and J lost 2; bases outside the gene matches: 13. The germline V gene encodes CDR1 SGHDT and CDR2 YYEEEE. The CDR3 DNA reads TGTGCCAGCCGAAGGTGGGCGAGCGGGGGACAAGAGACCCAGTACTTC. This translates into CASRRWASGGQETQYF.

This chain uses TRBV7-2 with TRBJ1-5; D is perhaps TRBD1 (6 bases). Per germline, CDR1 SGHTA and CDR2 FQGNSA. The V gene lost 1 base and the J gene lost 5 bases, with 12 bases spanning the gap. The CDR3 totals 15 residues. The CDR3 nucleotides are TGTGCCAGCAGCTTAGATAGGGACACTTATCAGCCCCAGCATTTT. Its translation: CASSLDRDTYQPQHF.

This clonotype was detected a few times. J is TRBJ2-3 and V is TRBV20-1; 10 nucleotides line up with TRBD2. From germline, CDR1 is DFQATT and CDR2 SNEGSKA (reference sequence). The CDR3 has 14 residues. The V gene end was trimmed by 3 bases and the J gene end by 4 bases; junction bases not matched to a gene: 4. The CDR3 region has the DNA TGCAGTGCTAGGGCTAGCGGGAGTGCAGATACGCAGTATTTT. Amino acid sequence: CSARASGSADTQYF.